Below are 8 T cell receptor beta chains sequenced from a single sample in a study of CD8+ T cells in alopecia areata (dated by TCRdb to 2016 to 2019). Library construction relied on the immunoSEQ multiplex PCR assay. To provide template for TCR sequencing, every sample had RNA extracted and reverse transcribed into cDNA. Imported from immuneACCESS, the table was reduced by TCRdb to in-frame sequences with V and J called. These copies leave out some clones; in studies compared against another copy, an unresolved V gene accounts for under half, and the cause of the remainder is not known. This sample gives approximately 170,000 clones in total; approximately 62% of them show up just once. Of the sample, 14% falls within the top ten clones. The meaning of the sample's time point label: about 5 months on oral tofacitinib. The sample's treatment or condition label, decoded: oral pan-JAK inhibitor, 5-10 mg twice daily.

The source was CD4+ T cells sorted from blood, collected at week 24, from a patient treated with tofacitinib. These receptor sequences come from a human donor with alopecia areata.

This chain connects TRBV11-2 to TRBJ2-7; D is ambiguous. Trimming stripped 6 bases from V and 0 bases from J, with 6 bases between. There are 12 residues in the CDR3. CDR1 and CDR2 (germline): SGHAT, FQNNGV. CDR3 in DNA: TGTGCCAGCAGGGGAAGCTCCTACGAGCAGTACTTC. Encoded protein: CASRGSSYEQYF.

The chain couples TRBV11-2 to TRBJ2-3; D is perhaps TRBD1 or TRBD2 (5 bases each). The CDR3 totals 17 residues. Germline V gene lookup returns CDR1 SGHAT and CDR2 FQNNGV. The ends were cut back, 5 bases at V and 3 bases at J, with 21 bases in the middle. CDR3 in amino acids: CASSVTRGRPWTDTQYF. Written as DNA, the CDR3 is TGTGCCAGCAGCGTCACTCGGGGCCGCCCCTGGACAGATACGCAGTATTTT. The full variable domain, completed using reference TRBV11-2 and TRBJ2-3, is EAGVAQSPRYKIIEKRQSVAFWCNPISGHATLYWYQQILGQGPKLLIQFQNNGVVDDSQLPKDRFSAERLKGVDSTLKIQPAKLEDSAVYLCASSVTRGRPWTDTQYFGPGTRLTVL.

The gene calls are TRBV30 and TRBJ1-2; 8 nucleotides line up with TRBD1. Germline trimming cut 2 bases from V and 4 bases from J; bases unmatched to any gene: 6. Germline V lookup: CDR1 GTSNPN, CDR2 SVGIG (reference sequence). CDR3 length: 14 amino acids. CDR3 nucleotides: TGTGCCTGGAGTCCAGGGGGCCACGTCTATGGCTACACCTTC. Translation: CAWSPGGHVYGYTF.

This rearrangement joins TRBV5-6 to TRBJ2-7, with D perhaps being TRBD1 or TRBD2 (5 bases each). CDR1 and CDR2 from the germline V gene are SGHDT and YYEEEE. V shed 3 bases and J shed 3 bases, with 19 bases lying between them. CDR3 length equals 16 residues. In DNA form, the CDR3 reads TGTGCCAGCAGCTCTGGATACGGGACCGGGCTCTACGAGCAGTACTTC. It specifies CASSSGYGTGLYEQYF.

V gene TRBV14 combines with J gene TRBJ2-7; TRBD1 matches 11 bases. V lost 4 bases and J lost 3; bases outside the gene matches: 5. Germline assignment: CDR1 SGHDN and CDR2 FVKESK. The CDR3 extends over 15 amino acids. As DNA, the CDR3 is TGTGCCAGCAGCCGCGCGGGACAGGGGGACTACGAGCAGTACTTC. It codes for CASSRAGQGDYEQYF.

The table lists this clone with a few counts. The chain is built from TRBV29-1 and TRBJ2-7; TRBD1 aligns across 8 bases. There are 14 residues in the CDR3. Germline V CDR1 and CDR2: SQVTM, ANQGSEA. V shed 4 bases and J 2 bases; nucleotides not matched to a gene: 7. In DNA form, the CDR3 reads TGCAGCGTTGGAAAGGGACAGGCAACCTACGAGCAGTACTTC. It is translated as CSVGKGQATYEQYF.

This clone is a singleton in its sample. The chain employs TRBV11-2 and TRBJ1-6; TRBD1 matches at 8 bases. The CDR3 runs 14 residues. Germline CDR1 is SGHAT and CDR2 is FQNNGV. V lost 4 bases, J lost 8 bases, and 4 bases stayed unmatched. CDR3 sequence reads: CASSSGTGDSPLHF. DNA for the CDR3: TGTGCCAGCAGCTCAGGGACAGGAGATTCACCCCTCCACTTT.

This clone appeared a few times. The genes are TRBV29-1 and TRBJ2-3; no clear D. CDR3 length equals 13 residues. CDR1 is SQVTM and CDR2 is ANQGSEA in the germline V gene. The V and J ends lost 2 bases and 1 base respectively, with 7 bases between them. The CDR3, as DNA: TGCAGCGTTGAATCAAGTGGCACAGATACGCAGTATTTT. Translated: CSVESSGTDTQYF.